The 15 T cell receptor beta chains given below trace back to one sample, sequenced in a study of shared clonotypes between healthy human individuals. Assay: immunoSEQ multiplex PCR; the TCRdb copy retains only in-frame clones and omits some. The table has millions of clones, over 85% seen once. Sequencing was performed on naive CD4+ T cells sorted from blood. The subset: CD45RA+ positively selected. The source is a man in his late teens or twenties in good health.

This clone was detected only once. The chain is built from TRBV7-2 and TRBJ2-1, with D unresolved. CDR1 and CDR2 (germline): SGHTA, FQGNSA. The V and J ends lost 0 bases and 0 bases respectively, with 6 bases between them. The CDR3 sequence is 15 residues long. CDR3 sequence (DNA): TGTGCCAGCAGCTTAGCCGACCGCTCCTACAATGAGCAGTTCTTC. Its protein is CASSLADRSYNEQFF.

The chain employs TRBV7-2 and TRBJ2-5; D might be TRBD1 (6 bases). The CDR3 is made up of 14 amino acids. V lost 5 bases, J lost 4 bases, and 14 bases lay in between. Per the germline V gene, CDR1 is SGHTA and CDR2 is FQGNSA. The CDR3, as DNA: TGTGCCAGCAGCGCCGCGGACAGTGCAGAGACCCAGTACTTC. Residues: CASSAADSAETQYF.

About this clone itself: The sample has other DNA sequences that encode this CDR3 too. The chain employs TRBV7-9 and TRBJ2-5, with D tentatively TRBD1 (5 bases). CDR1 SEHNR and CDR2 FQNEAQ come from the germline V gene (reference sequence). V gave up 3 bases and J gave up 5 bases, with 13 bases separating them. There are 14 residues in the CDR3. DNA for the CDR3: TGTGCCAGCAGCTTCGACAGACTGTTGGAGACCCAGTACTTC. Amino acids: CASSFDRLLETQYF.

About this clone: The identical CDR3 is also encoded by other nucleotide sequences in the sample. V usage is TRBV28 and J usage is TRBJ1-2, with D possibly being TRBD1 (5 bases). CDR3 length: 13 residues. V dropped 2 bases and J dropped 4 bases, with 8 bases sitting between them. Germline V lookup: CDR1 MDHEN, CDR2 SYDVKM. The DNA of the CDR3 is TGTGCCAGCAGTTTACAGGGAGTCTATGGCTACACCTTC. Its protein product is CASSLQGVYGYTF.

The rearrangement joins TRBV2 to TRBJ2-1, with 11 bases lining up with TRBD2. Germline CDR1 reads SNHLY; CDR2 reads FYNNEI. The CDR3 runs to 15 residues. The junction had 6 bases not matched to a gene; V was cut back by 5 bases and J by 6 bases. The chain's CDR3 is CASSQFGTSGNEQFF. CDR3 bases: TGTGCCAGCAGTCAATTTGGGACTAGCGGCAATGAGCAGTTCTTC.

The gene calls are TRBV19 and TRBJ2-5; possibly TRBD1 for D (5 bases). This CDR3 contains 16 residues. Trimming stripped 4 bases from V and 1 base from J, with 16 bases between. Germline V gene lookup returns CDR1 LNHDA and CDR2 SQIVND (reference sequence). The CDR3 coding sequence is TGTGCCAGTAGTAGAGGAATGGGCAGGGCCCAAGAGACCCAGTACTTC. Translating gives CASSRGMGRAQETQYF. Filled out from reference TRBV19 and TRBJ2-5, the complete variable domain reads DGGITQSPKYLFRKEGQNVTLSCEQNLNHDAMYWYRQDPGQGLRLIYYSQIVNDFQKGDIAEGYSVSREKKESFPLTVTSAQKNPTAFYLCASSRGMGRAQETQYFGPGTRLLVL.

This chain uses TRBV11-2 with TRBJ2-7; D is uncertain. V was pared by 5 bases and J by 5 bases, with 10 bases between. The CDR3 runs to 12 residues. Per the germline V gene, CDR1 is SGHAT and CDR2 is FQNNGV. Written as DNA, the CDR3 is TGTGCCAGCAGCCCCCCGGTACACGAGCAGTACTTC. This codes for CASSPPVHEQYF.

Points on this clone: Additional DNA sequences in this sample encode the identical CDR3. The V gene is TRBV6-1, the J gene TRBJ2-1; D possibly corresponds to TRBD2 (5 bases). V was pared by 6 bases and J by 6 bases, with 9 bases between. From germline, CDR1 is MNHNS and CDR2 SASEGT. The CDR3 extends over 12 amino acids. CDR3 region: CASRWAGNEQFF. In DNA, the CDR3 is TGTGCCAGCAGGTGGGCGGGCAATGAGCAGTTCTTC.

The chain joins TRBV7-9 to TRBJ1-6, with 10 bases fitting TRBD1. Unmatched junction bases numbered 9, after V lost 3 bases and J lost 7 bases. The germline V gene has CDR1 SEHNR and CDR2 FQNEAQ (reference sequence). This CDR3 spans 17 amino acids. The CDR3 loop is CASSLGDRGIGNSPLHF. The CDR3 coding sequence is TGTGCCAGCAGCTTGGGGGACAGGGGAATAGGAAATTCACCCCTCCACTTT.

In this sample, this clone turned up once. The DNA of the CDR3 is TGTGCCAGCAGCTCTACTAGTCCCGGGGAGCTGTTTTTT. It codes for CASSSTSPGELFF. The genes are TRBV6-5 and TRBJ2-2; D is possibly TRBD2 (5 bases). This CDR3 is 13 amino acids long. Trimming left V 6 bases short and J 6 bases short, with 11 bases between. The germline CDR1 and CDR2 sequences are MNHEY and SVGAGI.

The chain links TRBV13 to TRBJ2-2, with 7 nucleotides matching TRBD1. Losses at the gene ends were 5 bases for V and 3 bases for J; bases not matched to a gene: 9. The germline V gene encodes CDR1 PRHDT and CDR2 FYEKMQ (reference sequence). This CDR3 is built from 16 residues. As DNA, the CDR3 is TGTGCCAGCAGCACCCTGACAGGGCCTCACACCGGGGAGCTGTTTTTT. Residues: CASSTLTGPHTGELFF.

The rearrangement links TRBV6-6 to TRBJ2-1, with 11 nucleotides matching TRBD2. CDR1 is MNHNY and CDR2 is SVGAGI in the germline V gene (reference sequence). This CDR3 comprises 16 residues. The J segment lost 5 bases and the V segment lost 9 bases, leaving 12 bases of the junction unmatched. CDR3 sequence (DNA): TGTGCCAGTTTCTTGTCCTCTAGCGGGGGGAACAATGAGCAGTTCTTC. It encodes CASFLSSSGGNNEQFF.

This rearrangement joins TRBV12-5 to TRBJ1-5; 9 nucleotides align to TRBD1. CDR3 size: 15 residues. Trimming removed 2 bases from V and 5 bases from J; junction bases left unmatched: 4. Germline loops: CDR1 LGHNT, CDR2 FRNRAP. The CDR3 DNA reads as TGTGCTAGTGGTTTGTCCACAGGGGGCCATCAGCCCCAGCATTTT. It translates to CASGLSTGGHQPQHF.

This clone was picked up a small number of times. The sample has other DNA sequences that encode this CDR3 too. This chain connects TRBV9 to TRBJ1-1; no definite D call. V was trimmed by 2 bases and J by 2 bases, leaving 7 bases between them. The germline CDR1 and CDR2 sequences are SGDLS and YYNGEE. The CDR3 length is 13 residues. The CDR3 nucleotides are TGTGCCAGCAGCGTGGACCTTAACACTGAAGCTTTCTTT. It codes for CASSVDLNTEAFF. The full variable domain, completed using reference TRBV9 and TRBJ1-1, is DSGVTQTPKHLITATGQRVTLRCSPRSGDLSVYWYQQSLDQGLQFLIQYYNGEERAKGNILERFSAQQFPDLHSELNLSSLELGDSALYFCASSVDLNTEAFFGQGTRLTVV.

This CDR3 is CASSTGLDTGELFF. CDR3 DNA sequence: TGTGCCAGCAGCACAGGGTTGGACACCGGGGAGCTGTTTTTT. The rearrangement links TRBV6-1 to TRBJ2-2, with a weak D call TRBD1 (6 bases). This CDR3 comprises 14 residues. Trimming left V 6 bases short and J 3 bases short, with 11 bases between. CDR1 is MNHNS and CDR2 is SASEGT in the germline V gene.